The clone carrying this T cell receptor (beta chain) was detected a few times. This sample stems from a study of T cells after yellow fever vaccination. One entry per CDR3 protein results from TCRdb running MiXCR on the 5' RACE reads. This table has some 250,000 distinct CDR3 sequences, roughly 3.5% appearing once. Trimming took 4 bases from V and 5 from J, leaving 15 bases between them. Germline V gene lookup returns CDR1 SGHDT and CDR2 YYEEEE. The CDR3 consists of 14 residues. This clonotype was sampled from a man aged 18 to 30 who received the YFV17D yellow fever vaccine. The chain couples TRBV5-6 to TRBJ1-1, with a weak D call TRBD1 (6 bases). The sequenced sample was PBMCs, obtained 15 days after the yellow fever booster vaccination. The CDR3 sequence: CASSHYRVGTEAFF. Here the CDR3 DNA reads TGTGCCAGCAGCCACTACAGGGTTGGTACTGAAGCTTTCTTT. The complete variable domain, with remaining parts taken from reference TRBV5-6 and TRBJ1-1, reads DAGVTQSPTHLIKTRGQQVTLRCSPKSGHDTVSWYQQALGQGPQFIFQYYEEEERQRGNFPDRFSGHQFPNYSSELNVNALLLGDSALYLCASSHYRVGTEAFFGQGTRLTVV.